These 30 T cell receptor beta chains were sequenced from one sample in a study of blood T cells in healthy people across ages. For the second PCR, which ran for about 6 to 11 cycles, a sample-barcoded 5' primer and a J-beta primer mix were used. One entry per CDR3 protein results from TCRdb running MiXCR on the 5' RACE reads. The table has approximately 1,000,000 distinct CDR3 sequences, under 40% seen once; the top ten hold less than 15%. The sample taken for sequencing was blood. These receptors were taken from a man aged 18 to 30 in good health.

This clonotype was seen a single time. This chain links TRBV20-1 with TRBJ2-1, with D perhaps matching TRBD1 (5 bases). The end of the DNA aligns better with TRBJ2-7, so the J call may be wrong. There are 14 residues in the CDR3. Germline V gene lookup returns CDR1 DFQATT and CDR2 SNEGSKA (reference sequence). This chain's CDR3 is CSASGKGLRHEQYF. DNA of the CDR3: TGCAGTGCTAGCGGCAAGGGGTTACGCCACGAGCAGTACTTC.

The rearrangement uses TRBV25-1 and TRBJ2-6; the D gene is possibly TRBD1 (5 bases). Trimming stripped 5 bases from V and 1 base from J, with 15 bases between. Germline values: CDR1 MGHDK, CDR2 SYGVNS. This CDR3 is 17 amino acids long. CDR3 DNA sequence: TGTGCCAGCAGTAGTGTAGGGGTATCGTCTGGGGCCAACGTCCTGACTTTC. Protein: CASSSVGVSSGANVLTF. Using reference TRBV25-1 and TRBJ2-6 for the parts outside the CDR3, the full variable domain is EADIYQTPRYLVIGTGKKITLECSQTMGHDKMYWYQQDPGMELHLIHYSYGVNSTEKGDLSSESTVSRIRTEHFPLTLESARPSHTSQYLCASSSVGVSSGANVLTFGAGSRLTVL.

Details on this clonotype: Sequence at one end of the junction differs from germline and may be a read error. The chain has TRBV5-1 and TRBJ2-1; 11 bases are a match to TRBD2. Germline-derived CDR1 and CDR2 are SGHRS and YFSETQ. CDR3 length: 17 residues. CDR3 protein: CACSLGTIAGGYNEQFF. The CDR3 bases are TGCGCCTGCAGCTTGGGGACCATAGCGGGGGGGTACAATGAGCAGTTCTTC.

This clonotype was counted at least ten times. This chain uses TRBV5-1 with TRBJ1-4; 9 bases agree with TRBD1. V shed 4 bases and J 5 bases; nucleotides not matched to a gene: 3. This CDR3 has 14 residues. Germline CDR1 is SGHRS and CDR2 is YFSETQ. The CDR3: CASSTGQGNEKLFF. In DNA form, the CDR3 reads TGCGCCAGCAGCACGGGACAGGGAAATGAAAAACTGTTTTTT. Together with reference TRBV5-1 and TRBJ1-4, the CDR3 gives the full variable domain: KAGVTQTPRYLIKTRGQQVTLSCSPISGHRSVSWYQQTPGQGLQFLFEYFSETQRNKGNFPGRFSGRQFSNSRSEMNVSTLELGDSALYLCASSTGQGNEKLFFGSGTQLSVL.

The V and J genes are TRBV29-1 and TRBJ1-4; D is ambiguous. The V end lost 4 bases, the J end lost 7 bases, and 13 bases lay between the germline ends. CDR1 SQVTM and CDR2 ANQGSEA come from the germline V gene. This CDR3 region has 13 residues. The CDR3 sequence is CSVGVGPSEKLFF. CDR3 sequence (DNA): TGCAGCGTTGGGGTTGGCCCTAGTGAAAAACTGTTTTTT.

This clonotype was observed a few times. V usage is TRBV3-1 and J usage is TRBJ2-3; no definite D call. The germline V gene has CDR1 LGHDT and CDR2 YNNKEL (reference sequence). The CDR3 covers 14 residues. Trimming shortened V by 4 bases and J by 6 bases, and 14 bases separated the two germline ends. CDR3 coding DNA: TGTGCCAGCAGCCTCAAAGCCGGGTACGATACGCAGTATTTT. Translating it yields CASSLKAGYDTQYF.

The gene calls are TRBV20-1 and TRBJ2-3; 11 bases map to TRBD2. In germline, CDR1 is DFQATT, CDR2 SNEGSKA (reference sequence). The CDR3 sequence is 15 residues long. The CDR3: CSASRLAGGEDTQYF. As DNA, the CDR3 is TGCAGCGCCAGTCGGCTAGCGGGGGGAGAGGATACGCAGTATTTT.

This clonotype was seen only a few times. V and J are TRBV7-2 and TRBJ2-3; D is uncertain. Trimming shortened V by 5 bases and J by 1 base, and 16 bases separated the two germline ends. The germline CDR1 and CDR2 sequences are SGHTA and FQGNSA. This CDR3 is 16 amino acids long. CDR3 DNA: TGTGCCAGCAGCGTAGAGCCACGGCGGCGCACAGATACGCAGTATTTT. Translated, it gives CASSVEPRRRTDTQYF.

J is TRBJ2-5 and V is TRBV4-1, with 9 nucleotides matching TRBD2. The CDR3 extends over 20 amino acids. J was trimmed by 0 bases and V by 1 base; bases with no gene match: 15. Looked up from germline, CDR1 is MGHRA and CDR2 is YSYEKL. The DNA for the CDR3 is TGCGCCAGCAGCCAAGTCATGCTAGCGGGGACCCTATTGCACCAAGAGACCCAGTACTTC. Translation: CASSQVMLAGTLLHQETQYF.

The chain combines TRBV27 with TRBJ2-1; 8 bases map to TRBD2. This CDR3 comprises 14 residues. CDR1 and CDR2 from the germline V gene are MNHEY and SMNVEV (reference sequence). V trimming: 3 bases; J trimming: 7 bases; junction bases outside the gene matches: 5. The CDR3 nucleotides read TGTGCCAGCAGTTTGGCTAGCGGGTGGAATGAGCAGTTCTTC. This gives the protein CASSLASGWNEQFF.

The chain has TRBV29-1 and TRBJ1-2; D is undetermined. Germline V CDR1 and CDR2: SQVTM, ANQGSEA. This CDR3 contains 12 residues. V shed 6 bases and J shed 2 bases, with 10 bases lying between them. CDR3 coding DNA: TGCAGCGTCCGGGTTGGGAACTATGGCTACACCTTC. Amino acid sequence: CSVRVGNYGYTF.

The chain employs TRBV5-1 and TRBJ1-1, with a weak D call TRBD1 (5 bases). Germline V gene data show CDR1 as SGHRS and CDR2 as YFSETQ. V shed 0 bases and J shed 7 bases, with 19 bases lying between them. The CDR3 sequence is 16 residues long. As DNA, the CDR3 is TGCGCCAGCAGCTTGGCCGGTGGGGGGGAATGGAATGAAGCTTTCTTT. Protein product: CASSLAGGGEWNEAFF.

This clonotype was picked up a small number of times. The chain carries TRBV20-1 and TRBJ2-7; either TRBD1 or TRBD2 may fit D (6 bases each). The length of the CDR3 is 15 residues. Per the germline V gene, CDR1 is DFQATT and CDR2 is SNEGSKA (reference sequence). The V and J ends lost 3 bases and 0 bases respectively, with 15 bases between them. The CDR3 protein is CSARGGFDSSYEQYF. The CDR3 coding sequence is TGCAGTGCTAGGGGGGGCTTCGACAGCTCCTACGAGCAGTACTTC.

The chain recombines TRBV3-1 with TRBJ2-3, with D possibly being TRBD2 (6 bases). This CDR3 spans 16 amino acids. Looked up from germline, CDR1 is LGHDT and CDR2 is YNNKEL (reference sequence). Trimming cost V 4 bases and J 1 base, with 15 bases left between them. The CDR3 coding sequence is TGTGCCAGCAGCCGAGCGATTGGCGGGGGCACAGATACGCAGTATTTT. Its translation is CASSRAIGGGTDTQYF.

The chain links TRBV6-6 to TRBJ1-4; D is perhaps TRBD1 (6 bases). CDR1 is MNHNY, CDR2 SVGAGI, per germline (reference sequence). The V and J ends lost 9 bases and 5 bases respectively, with 16 bases between them. The CDR3 consists of 14 residues. The CDR3 bases are TGTGCCAGTGTGCCGACAGGAAACAATGAAAAACTGTTTTTT. Translating it yields CASVPTGNNEKLFF.

The chain joins TRBV29-1 to TRBJ1-1; 7 nucleotides align to TRBD1. Per the germline V gene, CDR1 is SQVTM and CDR2 is ANQGSEA. V shed 6 bases, J shed 6 bases, and the junction held 10 bases outside the gene matches. The CDR3 length is 13 residues. The CDR3 nucleotides read TGCAGCGTAGACAGGGAATCAGCCGCTGAAGCTTTCTTT. This encodes CSVDRESAAEAFF.

This clonotype appeared a few times. This chain connects TRBV6-5 to TRBJ2-1; D might be TRBD2 (6 bases). The germline V and J ends were trimmed by 2 bases and 2 bases, with 13 bases remaining between them. Germline V lookup: CDR1 MNHEY, CDR2 SVGAGI. The CDR3 spans 16 residues. The DNA for the CDR3 is TGTGCCAGCAGTTACGCTCCGTGGGGGGCCTACAATGAGCAGTTCTTC. This encodes CASSYAPWGAYNEQFF.

This clonotype turned up a few times. The CDR3 here is CASSLNGFRETQYF. The DNA for the CDR3 is TGCGCCAGCAGCTTGAATGGGTTTAGGGAGACCCAGTACTTC. V is TRBV5-1 and J is TRBJ2-5; D call uncertain. Trimming removed 1 base from V and 5 bases from J, with 12 bases in between. Germline lookup yields CDR1 SGHRS and CDR2 YFSETQ. The CDR3 spans 14 residues.

Only a few counts were recorded for this clonotype. V usage is TRBV30 and J usage is TRBJ1-4; no clear D. The CDR3 loop spans 16 amino acids. V gave up 1 base and J gave up 0 bases, with 12 bases separating them. In germline, CDR1 is GTSNPN, CDR2 SVGIG (reference sequence). The CDR3 is CAWSGGLVSTNEKLFF. The CDR3 DNA is TGTGCCTGGAGTGGAGGTTTGGTGTCAACTAATGAAAAACTGTTTTTT.

There are a few counts of this clonotype. The CDR3: CASSQGIGQGNVKNTEAFF. CDR3 nucleotide sequence: TGCGCCAGCAGCCAAGGTATCGGACAGGGGAACGTGAAGAACACTGAAGCTTTCTTT. The chain links TRBV4-1 to TRBJ1-1; 9 bases align to TRBD1. V lost 1 base, J lost 1 base, and 13 bases stayed unmatched. CDR1 is MGHRA and CDR2 is YSYEKL in the germline V gene. The CDR3 loop spans 19 amino acids.

The chain uses TRBV4-1 and TRBJ2-6; a weak D match, TRBD1 (6 bases). The CDR3 is 17 residues long. CDR1 is MGHRA and CDR2 is YSYEKL in the germline V gene. Trimming left V 1 base short and J 0 bases short, with 10 bases between. CDR3 loop: CASSQVLGGSGANVLTF. The CDR3 DNA follows: TGCGCCAGCAGCCAAGTTTTAGGGGGCTCTGGGGCCAACGTCCTGACTTTC.

The chain carries TRBV5-1 and TRBJ1-2, with a weak D call TRBD1 (6 bases). Germline CDR1 and CDR2: SGHRS and YFSETQ. This CDR3 comprises 16 residues. Trimming left V 4 bases short and J 1 base short, with 17 bases between. The CDR3 sequence is CASSPSGTPNNYGYTF. CDR3 in DNA: TGCGCCAGCAGCCCCTCCGGGACACCAAATAACTATGGCTACACCTTC.

Remarks on this clonotype: The germline gene is not matched at one end of the junction; a read error may be the cause. V gene TRBV20-1 combines with J gene TRBJ1-2; D is possibly TRBD1 (6 bases). Per the germline V gene, CDR1 is DFQATT and CDR2 is SNEGSKA (reference sequence). CDR3 length: 13 amino acids. In DNA, the CDR3 is TGCAGTGTTAGAAGGACAGTCCCATATGGCTACACCTTC. Its translation: CSVRRTVPYGYTF.

The V and J genes are TRBV29-1 and TRBJ2-5; D may be TRBD2 (5 bases). This CDR3 is 13 amino acids long. CDR1 and CDR2 from the germline V gene are SQVTM and ANQGSEA. Trimming took off 5 bases at V and 4 bases at J, with 14 bases between the two ends. In nucleotides, the CDR3 is TGCAGCGTTACACGGGCAGGAGGAGAGACCCAGTACTTC. It codes for CSVTRAGGETQYF. Supplemented by reference TRBV29-1 and TRBJ2-5, the full variable domain reads SAVISQKPSRDICQRGTSLTIQCQVDSQVTMMFWYRQQPGQSLTLIATANQGSEATYESGFVIDKFPISRPNLTFSTLTVSNMSPEDSSIYLCSVTRAGGETQYFGPGTRLLVL.

There are a few counts of this clonotype. The chain recombines TRBV5-1 with TRBJ2-3; a possible D gene is TRBD2 (6 bases). The germline V gene encodes CDR1 SGHRS and CDR2 YFSETQ. The CDR3 covers 17 residues. Trimming shortened V by 4 bases and J by 0 bases, and 18 bases separated the two germline ends. The CDR3 bases are TGCGCCAGCAGCATTTGGCCGACGGGAGCTAGCACAGATACGCAGTATTTT. It codes for CASSIWPTGASTDTQYF. Looking up the rest from reference TRBV5-1 and TRBJ2-3 gives the full variable domain: KAGVTQTPRYLIKTRGQQVTLSCSPISGHRSVSWYQQTPGQGLQFLFEYFSETQRNKGNFPGRFSGRQFSNSRSEMNVSTLELGDSALYLCASSIWPTGASTDTQYFGPGTRLTVL.

The chain links TRBV20-1 to TRBJ1-1, with 7 nucleotides matching TRBD1. CDR3 length: 14 residues. V shed 6 bases and J 1 base; nucleotides not matched to a gene: 8. The germline V gene encodes CDR1 DFQATT and CDR2 SNEGSKA (reference sequence). CDR3 sequence (DNA): TGCAGTGCCAGCACGAGACAGGGGAACACTGAAGCTTTCTTT. Protein product: CSASTRQGNTEAFF.

The J gene is TRBJ2-1, the V gene TRBV28; D is unclear. V lost 3 bases and J 8 bases, leaving 14 bases between the germline ends. Germline V gene sequence: CDR1 MDHEN, CDR2 SYDVKM. This CDR3 region has 14 residues. Here the CDR3 DNA reads TGTGCCAGCAGTTTTCGATTGGGAACGGATGAGCAGTTCTTC. Protein sequence: CASSFRLGTDEQFF.

The V gene is TRBV6-2 or TRBV6-3, the J gene TRBJ1-1; 8 nucleotides line up with TRBD1. Trimming at V came to 5 bases and at J to 1 base, leaving 6 bases not matched to a gene. The length of the CDR3 is 15 residues. The germline V gene encodes CDR1 MNHEY and CDR2 SVGEGT. This CDR3 reads CASSLLGTGNTEAFF. The CDR3 DNA reads TGTGCCAGCAGTCTCCTAGGGACAGGGAACACTGAAGCTTTCTTT.

This chain connects TRBV4-1 to TRBJ1-5; D is unclear. V dropped 3 bases and J dropped 2 bases, with 11 bases sitting between them. The CDR3 is made up of 15 amino acids. Germline CDR1 reads MGHRA; CDR2 reads YSYEKL. The CDR3 nucleotides read TGCGCCAGCAGCCAGGATCGAAATGGCAATCAGCCCCAGCATTTT. Its translation: CASSQDRNGNQPQHF.

V gene TRBV12-3 or TRBV12-4 combines with J gene TRBJ1-1; a weak D match, TRBD1 (6 bases). CDR3 length: 14 residues. Trimming left V 4 bases short and J 1 base short, with 10 bases between. CDR3 sequence reads: CASSSGHKNTEAFF. CDR3 DNA: TGTGCCAGCAGTTCGGGACACAAGAACACTGAAGCTTTCTTT.